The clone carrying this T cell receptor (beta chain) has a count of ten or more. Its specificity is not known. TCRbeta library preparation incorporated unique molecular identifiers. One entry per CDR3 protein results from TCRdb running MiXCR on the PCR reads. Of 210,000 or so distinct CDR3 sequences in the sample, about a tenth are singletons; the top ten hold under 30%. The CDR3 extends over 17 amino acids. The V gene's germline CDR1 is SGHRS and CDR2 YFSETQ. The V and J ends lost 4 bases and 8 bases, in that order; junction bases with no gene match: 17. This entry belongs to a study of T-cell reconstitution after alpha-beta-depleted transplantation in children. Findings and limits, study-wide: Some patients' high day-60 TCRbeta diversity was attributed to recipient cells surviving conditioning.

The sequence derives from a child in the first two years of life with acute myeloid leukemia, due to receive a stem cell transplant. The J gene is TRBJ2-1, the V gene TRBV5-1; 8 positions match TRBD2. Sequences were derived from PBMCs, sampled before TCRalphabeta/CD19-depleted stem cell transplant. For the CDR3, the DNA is TGCGCCAGCAGCCTCCCCTTTTCGGGAGGGCCAGGGGATGAGCAGTTCTTC. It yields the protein CASSLPFSGGPGDEQFF.